The 28 T cell receptor beta chains below all came from one sample that was sequenced in a study of blood T cell repertoires in COVID-19. Method: immunoSEQ multiplex PCR; TCRdb's copy keeps in-frame clones and lacks some. The sample records some 48,000 clones, roughly 89% being singletons. The material sequenced was peripheral blood. The receptors here all came from a woman older than 75 with acute or convalescent COVID-19.

The chain is built from TRBV24-1 and TRBJ2-3, with TRBD1 matching over 7 bases. Germline V CDR1 and CDR2: KGHDR, SFDVKD. The CDR3 loop spans 15 amino acids. The junction had 4 bases not matched to a gene; V was cut back by 3 bases and J by 2 bases. CDR3 sequence (DNA): TGTGCCACCAGTGATCCACAGGGGTTCACAGATACGCAGTATTTT. It is translated as CATSDPQGFTDTQYF.

The J gene is TRBJ2-3, the V gene TRBV11-1; 9 bases are shared with TRBD2. V lost 5 bases to trimming and J lost 10 bases; unmatched junction nucleotides: 7. The CDR3 length is 13 residues. Germline assignment: CDR1 SGHAT and CDR2 FQDESV (reference sequence). The CDR3 region is CASSRRTSEAQYF. DNA for the CDR3: TGTGCCAGCAGCCGGAGGACTAGCGAGGCGCAGTATTTT.

The chain couples TRBV6-5 to TRBJ2-7; TRBD1 matches at 7 bases. The trim removed 6 bases at V and 4 bases at J, leaving 9 bases unmatched. CDR3 length equals 14 residues. From germline, CDR1 is MNHEY and CDR2 SVGAGI. The CDR3 reads CASRTQDRRYEQYF. As DNA, the CDR3 is TGTGCCAGCAGGACACAGGACAGGAGATACGAGCAGTACTTC.

J is TRBJ2-6 and V is TRBV19; 10 nucleotides agree with TRBD1. The CDR3 has 17 amino acids. CDR1 LNHDA and CDR2 SQIVND come from the germline V gene (reference sequence). The V segment lost 7 bases and the J segment 3 bases; nucleotides outside the gene matches: 9. CDR3 region: CASTQRQGANGANVLTF. Here the CDR3 DNA reads TGTGCCAGTACGCAGAGACAGGGGGCTAATGGGGCCAACGTCCTGACTTTC.

The CDR3 region has the DNA TGTGCCAGCAGCTCCCGGACTAGCGGGGCCATAGATACGCAGTATTTT. Amino acid sequence: CASSSRTSGAIDTQYF. The J gene is TRBJ2-3, the V gene TRBV5-4; 12 nucleotides line up with TRBD2. The CDR3 sequence is 16 residues long. Germline V CDR1 and CDR2: SGHNT, YYREEE (reference sequence). J lost 5 bases, V lost 3 bases, and 7 bases had no gene match.

The rearrangement uses TRBV15 and TRBJ2-3, with 8 bases matching TRBD1. In germline, CDR1 is LNHNV, CDR2 YYDKDF (reference sequence). J was trimmed by 4 bases and V by 5 bases; bases with no gene match: 11. The length of the CDR3 is 16 residues. The CDR3 nucleotides read TGTGCCACCAGCCCTCTGAGCGGACAGGGCGCAGATACGCAGTATTTT. Its translation: CATSPLSGQGADTQYF.

The chain joins TRBV19 to TRBJ1-6, with 9 bases identical to TRBD1. CDR3 size: 16 residues. Germline V gene sequence: CDR1 LNHDA, CDR2 SQIVND (reference sequence). The V segment lost 4 bases and the J segment 8 bases; nucleotides outside the gene matches: 9. CDR3 sequence: CASSKRTGTGYSPLHF. The CDR3 DNA reads as TGTGCCAGTAGTAAACGAACCGGGACAGGGTATTCACCCCTCCACTTT.

The V and J genes are TRBV4-1 and TRBJ2-5, with TRBD1 matching 7 bases. Germline CDR1 and CDR2: MGHRA and YSYEKL. The V segment lost 2 bases and the J segment 2 bases; nucleotides outside the gene matches: 2. The length of the CDR3 is 14 residues. The CDR3 sequence is CASSQWTGQETQYF. The CDR3 DNA reads TGCGCCAGCAGCCAATGGACAGGACAAGAGACCCAGTACTTC.

The chain recombines TRBV5-1 with TRBJ1-3, with no clear D. CDR3 length equals 13 residues. Germline V gene data show CDR1 as SGHRS and CDR2 as YFSETQ. Trimming took off 7 bases at V and 0 bases at J, with 8 bases between the two ends. The CDR3 loop is CASGSGSGNTIYF. The CDR3 nucleotides read TGCGCCAGCGGGAGCGGCTCTGGAAACACCATATATTTT.

The CDR3 bases are TGTGCCAGCAGCTTGACGCCGGTCTCCTATAATTCACCCCTCCACTTT. It yields the protein CASSLTPVSYNSPLHF. V gene TRBV5-4 combines with J gene TRBJ1-6; D call uncertain. Germline V CDR1 and CDR2: SGHNT, YYREEE (reference sequence). V was cut by 1 base and J by 0 bases, with 8 bases left in between. CDR3 size: 16 residues.

The V call is TRBV28, the J call TRBJ2-7, with D uncertain. The CDR3 runs to 13 residues. Germline V gene data show CDR1 as MDHEN and CDR2 as SYDVKM. Trimming removed 2 bases at V and 9 bases at J, with 14 bases between. In DNA, the CDR3 is TGTGCCAGCAGTTTAATAAAGGCAGGAAGGCAGTACGTC. This translates into CASSLIKAGRQYV.

The genes are TRBV5-6 and TRBJ1-4; 9 positions match TRBD1. J gave up 8 bases and V 4 bases, and 12 bases lay outside the gene matches. Looked up from germline, CDR1 is SGHDT and CDR2 is YYEEEE. This CDR3 is 16 amino acids long. The CDR3 here is CASSPTGTGFEEKLFF. The CDR3 DNA reads as TGTGCCAGCAGCCCAACAGGGACAGGGTTTGAGGAAAAACTGTTTTTT.

The count of this clone is one. This chain links TRBV4-1 with TRBJ1-2; D possibly corresponds to TRBD1 (6 bases). Germline V gene data show CDR1 as MGHRA and CDR2 as YSYEKL. This CDR3 is built from 16 residues. V shed 0 bases and J shed 7 bases, with 18 bases lying between them. The CDR3 DNA reads as TGCGCCAGCAGCCAAGATAATCAGGGGAGCCTCGGTGGCTACACCTTC. Translated: CASSQDNQGSLGGYTF.

The CDR3 here is CASSLPGGPPTNEKLFF. In DNA form, the CDR3 reads TGTGCCAGCAGCTTACCGGGGGGACCTCCAACTAATGAAAAACTGTTTTTT. The chain couples TRBV7-6 to TRBJ1-4; possible D gene TRBD1, 5 bases. Germline V lookup: CDR1 SGHVS, CDR2 FNYEAQ. The CDR3 has 17 amino acids. V shed 2 bases and J shed 0 bases, with 13 bases lying between them.

The CDR3 sequence: CASSEGTNYGYTF. CDR3 nucleotides: TGTGCCAGCAGTGAGGGGACAAACTATGGCTACACCTTC. The chain employs TRBV6-1 and TRBJ1-2; a possible D gene is TRBD1 (6 bases). Trimming cost V 3 bases and J 2 bases, with 7 bases left between them. Germline V gene lookup returns CDR1 MNHNS and CDR2 SASEGT. This CDR3 contains 13 residues.

The chain employs TRBV5-1 and TRBJ2-1; tentative D call: TRBD1 (7 bases). CDR1 is SGHRS, CDR2 YFSETQ, per germline. This CDR3 comprises 13 residues. V was shortened by 7 bases and J by 8 bases, with 16 bases between the two germline ends. CDR3 sequence (DNA): TGCGCCAGCGGGCGGGACAGAATGGATGAGCAGTTCTTC. Its protein is CASGRDRMDEQFF. The whole variable domain, remainder taken from reference TRBV5-1 and TRBJ2-1, is KAGVTQTPRYLIKTRGQQVTLSCSPISGHRSVSWYQQTPGQGLQFLFEYFSETQRNKGNFPGRFSGRQFSNSRSEMNVSTLELGDSALYLCASGRDRMDEQFFGPGTRLTVL.

The V call is TRBV28, the J call TRBJ2-7, with D maybe TRBD1 (6 bases). Trimming stripped 2 bases from V and 0 bases from J, with 11 bases between. This CDR3 is built from 15 residues. The germline V gene has CDR1 MDHEN and CDR2 SYDVKM. CDR3 in amino acids: CASSLGGRHSYEQYV. The CDR3 coding sequence is TGTGCCAGCAGTTTAGGGGGCAGACACTCCTACGAGCAGTACGTC.

The J gene is TRBJ1-5, the V gene TRBV7-6; D is perhaps TRBD1 (6 bases). In germline, CDR1 is SGHVS, CDR2 FNYEAQ. V was trimmed by 3 bases and J by 5 bases, leaving 11 bases between them. This CDR3 contains 14 residues. The CDR3 sequence: CASSFIQGDQPQHF. CDR3 sequence (DNA): TGTGCCAGCAGCTTCATACAGGGAGATCAGCCCCAGCATTTT.

The chain's CDR3 is CASSPVRSSKPGNTIYF. In nucleotides, the CDR3 is TGTGCCAGCAGCCCAGTGAGGTCTAGTAAGCCTGGAAACACCATATATTTT. The J gene is TRBJ1-3, the V gene TRBV3-1 (or the pseudogene TRBV3-2); the D is unclear. The germline V gene has CDR1 LGHDT and CDR2 YNNKEL (reference sequence). V was clipped by 4 bases and J by 2 bases, with 18 bases between them. This CDR3 spans 17 amino acids.

With respect to this clone: The same CDR3 can be traced to other DNA sequences in this sample. This chain connects TRBV6-5 to TRBJ1-1; D is ambiguous. Trimming stripped 0 bases from V and 3 bases from J, with 5 bases between. CDR3 length equals 13 residues. Germline-derived CDR1 and CDR2 are MNHEY and SVGAGI. The CDR3 DNA sequence: TGTGCCAGCAGTTACTCCGCAGACACTGAAGCTTTCTTT. Amino acids: CASSYSADTEAFF.

This rearrangement joins TRBV4-1 to TRBJ1-5; 11 nucleotides align to TRBD1. The CDR3 loop spans 15 amino acids. CDR1 MGHRA and CDR2 YSYEKL come from the germline V gene. V gave up 3 bases and J gave up 4 bases; unmatched junction bases: 2. This CDR3 reads CASSQGQGENQPQHF. Written as DNA, the CDR3 is TGCGCCAGCAGCCAGGGACAGGGGGAAAATCAGCCCCAGCATTTT.

V and J are TRBV5-3 and TRBJ2-2; the match to TRBD1 covers 7 bases. TRBV5-3 is sorted into the ORF group, with uncertain function. The CDR3 length is 15 residues. The junction had 3 bases not matched to a gene; V was cut back by 1 base and J by 3 bases. Here the CDR3 reads CARSLRGQYTGELFF. In DNA form, the CDR3 reads TGTGCCAGAAGCTTGAGGGGACAGTACACCGGGGAGCTGTTTTTT.

The chain couples TRBV5-6 to TRBJ2-5; TRBD1 might be the D (5 bases). V lost 4 bases and J 0 bases, leaving 10 bases between the germline ends. Germline lookup yields CDR1 SGHDT and CDR2 YYEEEE. The CDR3 runs to 14 residues. This CDR3 reads CASSQGGYQETQYF. The CDR3 DNA reads TGTGCCAGCAGCCAGGGCGGATACCAAGAGACCCAGTACTTC.

The V gene is TRBV10-3, the J gene TRBJ1-3; D is unresolved. The germline gives CDR1 ENHRY, CDR2 SYGVKD. Between the trimmed V and J ends, which lost 6 bases and 16 bases, there was a span of 10 bases. The CDR3 runs to 9 residues. In nucleotides, the CDR3 is TGTGCCATCAGGAGGGAAGGGTATTTT. Translated: CAIRREGYF.

The J gene is TRBJ2-2, the V gene TRBV6-1; TRBD2 matches 7 bases. V was pared by 3 bases and J by 4 bases, with 14 bases of the junction left unmatched. The CDR3 sequence is 18 residues long. Germline V gene sequence: CDR1 MNHNS, CDR2 SASEGT. This CDR3 reads CASSEPAGLAALTGELFF. CDR3 coding DNA: TGTGCCAGCAGTGAGCCCGCGGGTCTAGCGGCCCTCACCGGGGAGCTGTTTTTT.

This clone came up a few times. The V gene is TRBV9, the J gene TRBJ1-6, with 10 bases aligning to TRBD1. The V gene end was trimmed by 2 bases and the J gene end by 6 bases; junction bases not matched to a gene: 5. Germline-derived CDR1 and CDR2 are SGDLS and YYNGEE. CDR3 size: 16 residues. The CDR3 region has the DNA TGTGCCAGCAGCGTTGGGACAGGGGAGCGTAATTCACCCCTCCACTTT. This translates into CASSVGTGERNSPLHF.

The rearrangement joins TRBV21-1 to TRBJ1-2; the tabulated D call, TRBD1, remains unverified against the DNA. TRBV21-1 is tagged as a pseudogene. The CDR3 covers 13 residues. This CDR3 reads CASAEHVNYGYTF. The CDR3 DNA reads TGTGCCAGCGCCGAACACGTAAACTATGGCTACACCTTC.

The rearrangement joins TRBV11-3 to TRBJ2-3; the match to TRBD2 covers 7 bases. The CDR3 covers 16 residues. Germline trimming cut 1 base from V and 2 bases from J; bases unmatched to any gene: 6. Germline V gives CDR1 SGHNT, CDR2 YENEEA. CDR3: CASSLGGRDYTDTQYF. CDR3 bases: TGTGCCAGCAGCTTAGGAGGGCGGGACTACACAGATACGCAGTATTTT.